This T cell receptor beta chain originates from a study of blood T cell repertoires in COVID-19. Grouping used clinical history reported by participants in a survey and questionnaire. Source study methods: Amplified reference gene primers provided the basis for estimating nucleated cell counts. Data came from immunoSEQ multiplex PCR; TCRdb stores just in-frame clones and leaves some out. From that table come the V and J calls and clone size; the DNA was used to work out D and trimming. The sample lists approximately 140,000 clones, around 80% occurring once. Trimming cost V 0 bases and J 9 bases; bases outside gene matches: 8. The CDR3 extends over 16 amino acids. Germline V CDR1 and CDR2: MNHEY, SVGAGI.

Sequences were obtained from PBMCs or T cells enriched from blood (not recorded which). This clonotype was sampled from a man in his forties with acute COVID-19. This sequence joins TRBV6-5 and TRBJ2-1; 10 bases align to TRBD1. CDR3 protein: CASSYSTGGGGGEQFF. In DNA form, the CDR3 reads TGTGCCAGCAGTTACTCGACAGGGGGCGGAGGGGGTGAGCAGTTCTTC.